This T cell receptor (beta chain) was sequenced for a study of blood T cells in healthy people across ages. General study findings and limits: Total diversity from one million sequenced T cells was likely underestimated.

The CDR3 is 11 residues long. The second PCR ran about 6 to 12 cycles with a sample-barcoded 5' primer and J-beta primers. One entry per CDR3 protein, called by TCRdb with MiXCR from the 5' RACE reads. The sample lists fewer than 1 million distinct CDR3 sequences, roughly 44% occurring once. This clonotype was counted between two and nine times. The antigen is undetermined. This chain joins TRBV12-3 or TRBV12-4 and TRBJ2-5; D is undetermined. The assigned J gene may be wrong: the sequence end matches TRBJ2-7 better. The TCR was taken from a man aged 55 to 70 in good health. Sequenced sample: blood. CDR3 sequence reads: CASSRLDEQYF. CDR3 nucleotide sequence: TGTGCCAGCAGCCGACTGGACGAGCAGTACTTC.